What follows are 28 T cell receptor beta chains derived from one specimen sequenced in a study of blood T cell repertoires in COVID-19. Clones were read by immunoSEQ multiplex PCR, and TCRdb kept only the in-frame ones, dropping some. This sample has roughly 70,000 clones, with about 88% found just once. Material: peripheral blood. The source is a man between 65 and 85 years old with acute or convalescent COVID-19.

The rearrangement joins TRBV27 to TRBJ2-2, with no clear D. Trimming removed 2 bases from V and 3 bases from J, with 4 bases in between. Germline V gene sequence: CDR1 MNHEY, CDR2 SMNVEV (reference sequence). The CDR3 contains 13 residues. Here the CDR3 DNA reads TGTGCCAGCAGTTTAACTCACACCGGGGAGCTGTTTTTT. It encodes CASSLTHTGELFF.

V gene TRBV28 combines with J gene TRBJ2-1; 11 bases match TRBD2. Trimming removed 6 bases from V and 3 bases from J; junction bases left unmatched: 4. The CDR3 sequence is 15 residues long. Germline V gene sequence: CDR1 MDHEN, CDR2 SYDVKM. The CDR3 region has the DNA TGTGCCAGCAGAGAGCTAGCGGGGGGCTACAATGAGCAGTTCTTC. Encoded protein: CASRELAGGYNEQFF.

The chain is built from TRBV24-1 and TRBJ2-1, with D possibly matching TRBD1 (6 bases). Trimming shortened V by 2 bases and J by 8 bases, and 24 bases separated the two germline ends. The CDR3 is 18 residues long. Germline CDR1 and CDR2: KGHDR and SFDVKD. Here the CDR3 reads CATSDSAWGQGKVYEQFF. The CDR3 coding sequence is TGTGCCACCAGTGATTCGGCATGGGGGCAGGGGAAGGTCTATGAGCAGTTCTTC.

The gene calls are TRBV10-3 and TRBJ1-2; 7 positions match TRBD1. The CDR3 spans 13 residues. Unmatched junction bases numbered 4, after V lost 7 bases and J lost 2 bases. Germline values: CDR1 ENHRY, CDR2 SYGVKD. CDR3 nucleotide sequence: TGTGCCATCACGGGACAGCCGAACTATGGCTACACCTTC. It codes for CAITGQPNYGYTF.

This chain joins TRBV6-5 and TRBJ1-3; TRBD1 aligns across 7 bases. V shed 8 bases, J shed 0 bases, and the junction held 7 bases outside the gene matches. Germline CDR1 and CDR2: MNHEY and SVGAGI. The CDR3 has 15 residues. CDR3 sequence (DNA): TGTGCCAGCCGGTTGGACAGGAGCTCTGGAAACACCATATATTTT. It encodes CASRLDRSSGNTIYF.

CDR3 sequence: CASSLDPRQETQYF. The CDR3 nucleotides read TGTGCCAGCAGCTTAGACCCGCGCCAAGAGACCCAGTACTTC. The chain carries TRBV7-9 and TRBJ2-5; D ambiguous. V was clipped by 1 base and J by 1 base, with 7 bases between them. Germline CDR1 reads SEHNR; CDR2 reads FQNEAQ (reference sequence). This CDR3 has 14 residues.

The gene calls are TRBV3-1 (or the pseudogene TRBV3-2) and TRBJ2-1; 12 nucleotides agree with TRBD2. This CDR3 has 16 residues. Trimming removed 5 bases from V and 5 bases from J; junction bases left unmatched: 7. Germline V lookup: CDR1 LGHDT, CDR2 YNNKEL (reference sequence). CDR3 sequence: CASSTPSGGAHNEQFF. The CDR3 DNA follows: TGTGCCAGCAGCACCCCTAGCGGGGGGGCCCACAATGAGCAGTTCTTC.

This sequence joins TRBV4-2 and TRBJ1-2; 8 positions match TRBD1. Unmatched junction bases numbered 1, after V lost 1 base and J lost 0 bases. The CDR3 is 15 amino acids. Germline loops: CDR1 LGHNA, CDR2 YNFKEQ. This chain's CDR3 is CASSQGDRSNYGYTF. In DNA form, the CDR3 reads TGTGCCAGCAGCCAAGGGGACAGGTCTAACTATGGCTACACCTTC.

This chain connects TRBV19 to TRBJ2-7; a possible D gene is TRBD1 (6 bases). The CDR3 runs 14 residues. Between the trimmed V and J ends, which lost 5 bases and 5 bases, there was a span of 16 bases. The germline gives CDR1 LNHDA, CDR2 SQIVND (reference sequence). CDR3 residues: CASSPETGHDEQYF. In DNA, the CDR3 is TGTGCCAGTAGTCCCGAGACAGGTCACGACGAGCAGTACTTC.

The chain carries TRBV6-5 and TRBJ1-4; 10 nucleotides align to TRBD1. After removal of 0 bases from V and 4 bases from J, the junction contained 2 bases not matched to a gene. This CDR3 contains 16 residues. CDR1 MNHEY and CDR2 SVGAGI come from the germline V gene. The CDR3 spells CASSYSWDRGNEKLFF. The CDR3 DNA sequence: TGTGCCAGCAGTTACTCGTGGGACAGGGGTAATGAAAAACTGTTTTTT.

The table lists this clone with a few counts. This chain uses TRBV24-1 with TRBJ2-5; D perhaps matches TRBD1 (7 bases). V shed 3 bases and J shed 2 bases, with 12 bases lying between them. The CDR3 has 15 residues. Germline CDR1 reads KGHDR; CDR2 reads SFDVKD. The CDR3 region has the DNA TGTGCCACCAGTGATGCCAGGGGGGTTCAAGAGACCCAGTACTTC. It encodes CATSDARGVQETQYF.

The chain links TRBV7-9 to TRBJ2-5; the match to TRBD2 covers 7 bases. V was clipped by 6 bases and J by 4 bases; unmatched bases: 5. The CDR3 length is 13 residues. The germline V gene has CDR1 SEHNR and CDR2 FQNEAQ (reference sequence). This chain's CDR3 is CASSSGLIETQYF. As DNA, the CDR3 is TGTGCCAGCAGTTCGGGACTAATAGAGACCCAGTACTTC.

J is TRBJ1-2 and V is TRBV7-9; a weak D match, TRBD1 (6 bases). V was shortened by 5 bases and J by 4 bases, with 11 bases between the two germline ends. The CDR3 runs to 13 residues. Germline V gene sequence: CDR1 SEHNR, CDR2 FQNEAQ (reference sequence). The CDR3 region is CASSQGPSYGYTF. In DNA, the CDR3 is TGTGCCAGCAGCCAGGGGCCGTCCTATGGCTACACCTTC.

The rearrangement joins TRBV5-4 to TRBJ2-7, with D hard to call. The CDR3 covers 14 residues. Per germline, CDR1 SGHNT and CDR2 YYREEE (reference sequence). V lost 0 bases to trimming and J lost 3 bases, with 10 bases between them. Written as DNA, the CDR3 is TGTGCCAGCAGCTTGGACGGCGGAGACTACGAGCAGTACTTC. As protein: CASSLDGGDYEQYF.

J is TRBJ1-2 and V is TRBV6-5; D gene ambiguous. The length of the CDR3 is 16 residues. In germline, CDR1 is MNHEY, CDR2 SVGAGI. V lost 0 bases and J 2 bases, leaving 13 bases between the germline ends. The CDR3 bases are TGTGCCAGCAGTTACTCGAGGGCCCGCCTAAACTATGGCTACACCTTC. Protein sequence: CASSYSRARLNYGYTF.

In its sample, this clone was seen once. The CDR3 reads CASSYLETQYF. The CDR3 region has the DNA TGTGCCAGCAGTTACCTCGAGACCCAGTACTTC. The chain combines TRBV6-2 or TRBV6-3 with TRBJ2-5; D remains ambiguous. V was pared by 2 bases and J by 5 bases, with 3 bases between. Germline CDR1 is MNHEY and CDR2 is SVGEGT. This CDR3 is built from 11 residues.

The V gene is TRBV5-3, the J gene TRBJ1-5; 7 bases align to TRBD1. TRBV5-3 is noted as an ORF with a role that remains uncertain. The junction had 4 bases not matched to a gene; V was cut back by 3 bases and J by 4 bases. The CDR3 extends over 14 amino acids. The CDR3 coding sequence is TGTGCCAGAAGCTCCGGACAGGTTAATCAGCCCCAGCATTTT. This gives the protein CARSSGQVNQPQHF.

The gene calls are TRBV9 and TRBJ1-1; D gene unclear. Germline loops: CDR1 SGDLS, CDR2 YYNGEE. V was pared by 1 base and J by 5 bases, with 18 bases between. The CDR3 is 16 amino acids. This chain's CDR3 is CASSVKGGRIRTEAFF. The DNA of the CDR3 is TGTGCCAGCAGCGTAAAGGGAGGGAGGATTAGGACTGAAGCTTTCTTT.

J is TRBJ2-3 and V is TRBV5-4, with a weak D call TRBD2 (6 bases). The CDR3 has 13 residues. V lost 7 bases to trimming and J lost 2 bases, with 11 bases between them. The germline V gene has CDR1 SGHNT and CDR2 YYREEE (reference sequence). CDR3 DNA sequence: TGTGCCAGCTCTAGCGATCCCACAGATACGCAGTATTTT. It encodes CASSSDPTDTQYF.

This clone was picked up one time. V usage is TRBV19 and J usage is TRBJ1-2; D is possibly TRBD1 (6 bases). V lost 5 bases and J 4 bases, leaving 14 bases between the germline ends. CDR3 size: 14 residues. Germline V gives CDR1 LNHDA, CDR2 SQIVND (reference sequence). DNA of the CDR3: TGTGCCAGTAGTCAACGAGGGGACACCTATGGCTACACCTTC. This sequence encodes CASSQRGDTYGYTF.

This chain's CDR3 is CASSFFSGGRGDTQYF. Written as DNA, the CDR3 is TGTGCCAGCAGCTTCTTTTCGGGGGGGCGGGGAGATACGCAGTATTTT. V is TRBV7-2 and J is TRBJ2-3; 8 bases are a match to TRBD2. With 3 bases clipped from V and 5 bases from J, the junction kept 10 bases outside the gene matches. The length of the CDR3 is 16 residues. From germline, CDR1 is SGHTA and CDR2 FQGNSA.

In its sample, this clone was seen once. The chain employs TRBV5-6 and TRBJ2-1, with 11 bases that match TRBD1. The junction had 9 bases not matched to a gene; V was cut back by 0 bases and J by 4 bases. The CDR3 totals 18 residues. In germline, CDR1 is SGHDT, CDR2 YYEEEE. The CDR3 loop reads CASSLASDRGLFYNEQFF. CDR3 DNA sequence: TGTGCCAGCAGCTTGGCCTCGGACAGGGGGCTTTTTTACAATGAGCAGTTCTTC.

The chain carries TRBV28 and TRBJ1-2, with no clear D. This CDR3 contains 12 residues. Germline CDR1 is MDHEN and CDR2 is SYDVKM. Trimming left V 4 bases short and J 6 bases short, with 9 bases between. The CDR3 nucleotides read TGTGCCAGCAGTTATCGGGGAAATGGCTACACCTTC. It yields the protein CASSYRGNGYTF.

CDR3 residues: CASSRRPPADSYEQYF. The DNA for the CDR3 is TGTGCCAGCAGTCGACGACCCCCGGCGGACTCCTACGAGCAGTACTTC. The chain uses TRBV27 and TRBJ2-7, with D hard to call. This CDR3 contains 16 residues. The V gene lost 5 bases and the J gene lost 0 bases, with 17 bases spanning the gap. From germline, CDR1 is MNHEY and CDR2 SMNVEV (reference sequence).

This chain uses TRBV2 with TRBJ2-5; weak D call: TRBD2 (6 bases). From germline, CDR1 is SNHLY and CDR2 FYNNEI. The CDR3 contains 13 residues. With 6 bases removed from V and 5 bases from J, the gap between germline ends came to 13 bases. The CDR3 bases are TGTGCCAGCAGGTACAGAGGAGGGGAGACCCAGTACTTC. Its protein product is CASRYRGGETQYF.

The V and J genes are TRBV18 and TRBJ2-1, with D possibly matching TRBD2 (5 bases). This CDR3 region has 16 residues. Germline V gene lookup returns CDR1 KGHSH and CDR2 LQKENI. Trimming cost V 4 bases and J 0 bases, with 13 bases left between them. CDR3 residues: CASSRPSGSSYNEQFF. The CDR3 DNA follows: TGTGCCAGCTCACGGCCCTCGGGGTCCTCCTACAATGAGCAGTTCTTC.

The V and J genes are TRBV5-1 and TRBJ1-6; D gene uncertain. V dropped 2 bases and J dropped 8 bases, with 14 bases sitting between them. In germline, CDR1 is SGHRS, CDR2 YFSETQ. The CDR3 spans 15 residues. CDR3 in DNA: TGCGCCAGCAGCTTAGGTCAAGGAGGTGATTCACCCCTCCACTTT. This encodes CASSLGQGGDSPLHF. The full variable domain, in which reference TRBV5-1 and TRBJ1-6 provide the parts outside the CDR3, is KAGVTQTPRYLIKTRGQQVTLSCSPISGHRSVSWYQQTPGQGLQFLFEYFSETQRNKGNFPGRFSGRQFSNSRSEMNVSTLELGDSALYLCASSLGQGGDSPLHFGNGTRLTVT.

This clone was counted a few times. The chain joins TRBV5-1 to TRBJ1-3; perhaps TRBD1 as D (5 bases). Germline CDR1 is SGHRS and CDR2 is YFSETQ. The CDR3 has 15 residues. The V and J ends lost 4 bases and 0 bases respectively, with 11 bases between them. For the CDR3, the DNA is TGCGCCAGCAGCCGACGGGGGGACTCTGGAAACACCATATATTTT. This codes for CASSRRGDSGNTIYF.